This T cell receptor beta chain was obtained from a study of blood T cell repertoires in COVID-19. Study background: The United States, Italy and Spain were the sources of the acute and convalescent COVID-19 samples. The analysed material was cDNA or gDNA that came from T cells, B-cell-depleted T cells, or PBMCs.

The CDR3 has 15 residues. Germline CDR1 LGHNT, CDR2 FRNRAP. V gave up 2 bases and J gave up 0 bases, with 5 bases separating them. How the authors handled the data: Amplification of reference gene primers was used by the study to estimate nucleated cell counts. Clones were read by immunoSEQ multiplex PCR, and TCRdb kept only the in-frame ones, dropping some. V and J calls and clone size are as listed in that table; D and trimming were resolved from the DNA. Of approximately 200,000 clones listed, 70% to 90% are singletons. Specimen: peripheral blood. J is TRBJ2-6 and V is TRBV12-5; no firm D call. The TCR was taken from a woman aged 25 to 45 with acute or convalescent COVID-19. CDR3 sequence reads: CASGLSVSGANVLTF. CDR3 bases: TGTGCTAGTGGTTTGTCCGTCTCTGGGGCCAACGTCCTGACTTTC.